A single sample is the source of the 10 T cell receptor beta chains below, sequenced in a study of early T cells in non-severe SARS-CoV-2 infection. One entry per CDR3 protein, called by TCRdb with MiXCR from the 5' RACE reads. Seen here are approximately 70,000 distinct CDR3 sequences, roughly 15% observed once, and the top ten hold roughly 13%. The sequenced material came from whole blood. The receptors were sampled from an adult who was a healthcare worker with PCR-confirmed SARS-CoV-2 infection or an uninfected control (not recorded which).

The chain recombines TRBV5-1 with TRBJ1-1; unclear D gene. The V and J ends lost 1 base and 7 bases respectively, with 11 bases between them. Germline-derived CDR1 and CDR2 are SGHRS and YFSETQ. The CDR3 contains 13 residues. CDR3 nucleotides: TGCGCCAGCAGCTTGATGGGGTGCGGTGAAGCTTTCTTT. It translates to CASSLMGCGEAFF.

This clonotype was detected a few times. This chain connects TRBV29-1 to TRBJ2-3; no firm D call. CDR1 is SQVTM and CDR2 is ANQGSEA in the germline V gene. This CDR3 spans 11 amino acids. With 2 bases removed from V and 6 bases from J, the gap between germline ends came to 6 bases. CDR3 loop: CSVESGDTQYF. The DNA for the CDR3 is TGCAGCGTTGAATCCGGGGATACGCAGTATTTT.

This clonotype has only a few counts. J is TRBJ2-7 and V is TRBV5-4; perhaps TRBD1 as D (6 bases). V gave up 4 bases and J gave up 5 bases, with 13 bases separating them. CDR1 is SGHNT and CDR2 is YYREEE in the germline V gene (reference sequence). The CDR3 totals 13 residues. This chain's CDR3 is CASSQDRYHEQYF. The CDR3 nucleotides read TGTGCCAGCAGCCAAGACAGGTACCACGAGCAGTACTTC.

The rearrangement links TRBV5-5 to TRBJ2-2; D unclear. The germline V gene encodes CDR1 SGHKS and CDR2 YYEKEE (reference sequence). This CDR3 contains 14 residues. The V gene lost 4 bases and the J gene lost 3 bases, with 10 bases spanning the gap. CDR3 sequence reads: CASSPLADTGELFF. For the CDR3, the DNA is TGTGCCAGCAGCCCTTTGGCCGACACCGGGGAGCTGTTTTTT.

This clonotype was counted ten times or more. CDR3 sequence: CASSWAGRSEAFF. The CDR3, as DNA: TGTGCCAGCAGTTGGGCGGGGCGATCTGAAGCTTTCTTT. This chain links TRBV27 with TRBJ1-1; D might be TRBD1 (5 bases). The ends were cut back, 4 bases at V and 6 bases at J, with 12 bases in the middle. CDR1 is MNHEY and CDR2 is SMNVEV in the germline V gene (reference sequence). The CDR3 length is 13 residues.

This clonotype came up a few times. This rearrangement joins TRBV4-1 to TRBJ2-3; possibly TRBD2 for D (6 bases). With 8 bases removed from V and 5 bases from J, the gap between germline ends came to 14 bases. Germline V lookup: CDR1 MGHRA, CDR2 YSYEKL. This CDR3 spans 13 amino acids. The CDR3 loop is CASRDSWGDTQYF. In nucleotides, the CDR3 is TGCGCCAGCCGGGACTCTTGGGGAGATACGCAGTATTTT.

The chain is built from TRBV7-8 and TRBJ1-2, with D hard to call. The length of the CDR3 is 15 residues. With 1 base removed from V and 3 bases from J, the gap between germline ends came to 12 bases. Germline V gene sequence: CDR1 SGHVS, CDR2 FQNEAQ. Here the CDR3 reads CASSLDGARHYGYTF. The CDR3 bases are TGTGCCAGCAGCTTAGACGGAGCGAGGCACTATGGCTACACCTTC.

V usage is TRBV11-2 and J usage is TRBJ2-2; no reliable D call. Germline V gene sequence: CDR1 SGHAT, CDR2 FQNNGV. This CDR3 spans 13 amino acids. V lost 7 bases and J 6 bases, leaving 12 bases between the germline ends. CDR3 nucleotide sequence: TGTGCCAGCATCGGGCACTCCCCCGGGGAGCTGTTTTTT. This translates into CASIGHSPGELFF.

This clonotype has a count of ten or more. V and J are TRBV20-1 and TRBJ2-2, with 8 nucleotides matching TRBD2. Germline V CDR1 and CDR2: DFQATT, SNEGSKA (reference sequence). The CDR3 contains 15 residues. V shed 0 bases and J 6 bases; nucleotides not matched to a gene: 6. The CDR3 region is CSARDIRSGAGELFF. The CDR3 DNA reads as TGCAGTGCTAGAGATATCCGTAGCGGGGCCGGGGAGCTGTTTTTT.

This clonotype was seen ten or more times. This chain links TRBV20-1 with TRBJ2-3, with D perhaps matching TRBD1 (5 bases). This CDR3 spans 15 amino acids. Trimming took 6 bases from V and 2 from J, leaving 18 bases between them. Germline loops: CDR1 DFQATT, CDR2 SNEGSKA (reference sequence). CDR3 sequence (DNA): TGCAGTGCAAGGGGTCAGGGCTTCGACACAGATACGCAGTATTTT. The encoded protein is CSARGQGFDTDTQYF.